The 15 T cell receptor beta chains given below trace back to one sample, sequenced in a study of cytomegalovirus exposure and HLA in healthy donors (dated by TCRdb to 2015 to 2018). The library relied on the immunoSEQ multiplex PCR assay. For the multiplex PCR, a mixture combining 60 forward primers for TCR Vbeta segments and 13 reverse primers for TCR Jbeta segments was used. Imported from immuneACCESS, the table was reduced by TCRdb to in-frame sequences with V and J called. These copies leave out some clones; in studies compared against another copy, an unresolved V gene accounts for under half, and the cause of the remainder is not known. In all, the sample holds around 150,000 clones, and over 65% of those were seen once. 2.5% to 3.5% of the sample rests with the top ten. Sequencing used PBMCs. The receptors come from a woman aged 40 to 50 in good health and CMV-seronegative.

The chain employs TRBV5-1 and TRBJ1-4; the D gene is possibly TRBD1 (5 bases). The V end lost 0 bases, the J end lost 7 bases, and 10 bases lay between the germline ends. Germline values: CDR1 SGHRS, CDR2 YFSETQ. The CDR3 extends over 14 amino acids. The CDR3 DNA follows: TGCGCCAGCAGCTTGGGGGCAGGGCTTGAAAAACTGTTTTTT. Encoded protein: CASSLGAGLEKLFF.

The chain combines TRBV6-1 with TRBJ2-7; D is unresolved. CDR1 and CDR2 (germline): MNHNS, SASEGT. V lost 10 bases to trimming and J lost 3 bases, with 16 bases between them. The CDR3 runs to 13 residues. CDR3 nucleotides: TGTGCCACCTACCAACCTCATGGCTACGAGCAGTACTTC. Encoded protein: CATYQPHGYEQYF.

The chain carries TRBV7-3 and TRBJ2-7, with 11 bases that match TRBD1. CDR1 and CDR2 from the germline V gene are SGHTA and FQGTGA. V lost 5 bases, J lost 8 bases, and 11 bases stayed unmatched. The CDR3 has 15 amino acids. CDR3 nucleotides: TGTGCCAGCAGCACGGGACAGGGGGTTGGGAAAAAGCAGTACTTC. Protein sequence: CASSTGQGVGKKQYF. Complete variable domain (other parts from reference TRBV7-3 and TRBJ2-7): GAGVSQTPSNKVTEKGKYVELRCDPISGHTALYWYRQSLGQGPEFLIYFQGTGAADDSGLPNDRFFAVRPEGSVSTLKIQRTERGDSAVYLCASSTGQGVGKKQYFGPGTRLTVT.

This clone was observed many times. CDR3 amino acids: CASSQGGPGPYEQYF. CDR3 nucleotides: TGCGCCAGCAGCCAAGGTGGACCAGGGCCCTACGAGCAGTACTTC. V and J are TRBV4-1 and TRBJ2-7; D perhaps matches TRBD1 (5 bases). V was cut by 1 base and J by 2 bases, with 12 bases left in between. The CDR3 length is 15 residues. Germline CDR1 and CDR2: MGHRA and YSYEKL.

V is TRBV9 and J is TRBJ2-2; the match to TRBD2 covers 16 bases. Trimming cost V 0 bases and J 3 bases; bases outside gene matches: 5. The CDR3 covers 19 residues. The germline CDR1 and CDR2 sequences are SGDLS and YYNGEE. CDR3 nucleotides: TGTGCCAGCAGCGTAGGGGGACTAGCGGGGGGGCCCGACACCGGGGAGCTGTTTTTT. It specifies CASSVGGLAGGPDTGELFF. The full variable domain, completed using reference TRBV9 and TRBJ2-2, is DSGVTQTPKHLITATGQRVTLRCSPRSGDLSVYWYQQSLDQGLQFLIQYYNGEERAKGNILERFSAQQFPDLHSELNLSSLELGDSALYFCASSVGGLAGGPDTGELFFGEGSRLTVL.

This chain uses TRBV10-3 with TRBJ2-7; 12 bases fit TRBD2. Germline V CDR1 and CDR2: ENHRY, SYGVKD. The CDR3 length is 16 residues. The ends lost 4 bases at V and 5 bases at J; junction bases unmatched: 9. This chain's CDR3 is CAISASGGAGFDEQYF. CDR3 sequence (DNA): TGTGCCATCAGTGCTAGCGGGGGGGCGGGGTTCGACGAGCAGTACTTC.

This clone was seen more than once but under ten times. CDR3 sequence (DNA): TGTGCCAGCAAGCAGGGACAAAGCTACGAGCAGTACTTC. Translation gives CASKQGQSYEQYF. The gene calls are TRBV6-1 and TRBJ2-7; TRBD1 is a possible D gene (6 bases). The V gene's germline CDR1 is MNHNS and CDR2 SASEGT. V lost 7 bases and J 3 bases, leaving 13 bases between the germline ends. The CDR3 length is 13 residues.

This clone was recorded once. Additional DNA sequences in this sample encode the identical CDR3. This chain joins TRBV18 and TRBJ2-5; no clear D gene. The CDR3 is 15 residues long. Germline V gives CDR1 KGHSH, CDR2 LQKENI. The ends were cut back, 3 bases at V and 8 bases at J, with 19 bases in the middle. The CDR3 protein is CASSPPGPLKGTQYF. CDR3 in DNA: TGTGCCAGCTCACCTCCGGGTCCACTTAAAGGAACCCAGTACTTC.

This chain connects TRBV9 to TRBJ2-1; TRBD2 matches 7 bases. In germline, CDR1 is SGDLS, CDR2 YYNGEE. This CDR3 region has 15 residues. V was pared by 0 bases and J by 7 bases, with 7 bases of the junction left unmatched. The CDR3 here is CASSVVSGGGNEQFF. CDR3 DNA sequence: TGTGCCAGCAGCGTAGTGTCGGGGGGAGGAAATGAGCAGTTCTTC.

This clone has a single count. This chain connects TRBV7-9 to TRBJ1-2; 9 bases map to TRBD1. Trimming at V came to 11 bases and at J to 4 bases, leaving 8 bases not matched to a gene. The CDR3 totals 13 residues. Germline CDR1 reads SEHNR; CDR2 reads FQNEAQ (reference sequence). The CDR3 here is CAGKQGAGYGYTF. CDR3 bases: TGTGCCGGAAAACAGGGGGCAGGCTATGGCTACACCTTC.

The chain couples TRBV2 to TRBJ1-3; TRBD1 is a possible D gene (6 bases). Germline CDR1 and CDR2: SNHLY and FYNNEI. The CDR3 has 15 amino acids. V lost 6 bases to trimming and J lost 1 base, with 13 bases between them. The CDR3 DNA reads TGTGCCAGCAGAGAACAGGGATGGTCTGGAAACACCATATATTTT. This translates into CASREQGWSGNTIYF.

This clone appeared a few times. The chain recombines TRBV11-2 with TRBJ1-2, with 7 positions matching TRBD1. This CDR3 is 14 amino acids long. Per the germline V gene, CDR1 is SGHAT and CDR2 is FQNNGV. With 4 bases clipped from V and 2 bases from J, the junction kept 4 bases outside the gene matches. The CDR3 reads CASSSGTANYGYTF. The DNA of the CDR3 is TGTGCCAGCAGCTCGGGGACAGCAAACTATGGCTACACCTTC.

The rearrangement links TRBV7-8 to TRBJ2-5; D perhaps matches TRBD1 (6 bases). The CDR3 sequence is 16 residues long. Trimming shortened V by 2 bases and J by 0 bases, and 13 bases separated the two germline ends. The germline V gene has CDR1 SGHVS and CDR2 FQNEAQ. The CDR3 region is CASSLTGNWYQETQYF. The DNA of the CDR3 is TGTGCCAGCAGCTTAACAGGGAATTGGTACCAAGAGACCCAGTACTTC.

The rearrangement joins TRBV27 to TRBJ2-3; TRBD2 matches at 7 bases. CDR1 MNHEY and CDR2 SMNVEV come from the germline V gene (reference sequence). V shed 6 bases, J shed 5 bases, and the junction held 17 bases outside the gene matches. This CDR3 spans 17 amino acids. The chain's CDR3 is CASSRRGERGVKDTQYF. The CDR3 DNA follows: TGTGCCAGCAGCCGCCGGGGGGAGCGGGGAGTGAAAGATACGCAGTATTTT.

The CDR3: CASSRRDSTTDTQYF. DNA for the CDR3: TGTGCCAGCAGCCGAAGGGACAGTACCACAGATACGCAGTATTTT. The gene calls are TRBV4-2 and TRBJ2-3, with TRBD1 matching 7 bases. The CDR3 sequence is 15 residues long. The germline CDR1 and CDR2 sequences are LGHNA and YNFKEQ. The junction had 6 bases not matched to a gene; V was cut back by 4 bases and J by 2 bases.